The clone carrying this T cell receptor (beta chain) was seen only a few times. The CDR3 length is 15 residues. Germline loops: CDR1 MNHEY, CDR2 SVGAGI. Trimming took 3 bases from V and 2 from J, leaving 11 bases between them. The data were produced by immunoSEQ multiplex PCR, yet TCRdb's version contains in-frame clones alone and is incomplete. The table includes roughly 100,000 clones, 75% to 90% detected once. The data are from a study of blood T cell repertoires in COVID-19. Study-wide background: T cells, B-cell-depleted T cells, or PBMCs supplied cDNA or gDNA.

V is TRBV6-5 and J is TRBJ1-3; tentative D call: TRBD1 (6 bases). The sequence was obtained from a man aged 60 to 75 with acute or convalescent COVID-19. The specimen was peripheral blood. The CDR3 sequence is CASSYRGAAGNTIYF. For the CDR3, the DNA is TGTGCCAGCAGTTATCGGGGGGCAGCTGGAAACACCATATATTTT.